The sequence of this T cell receptor (beta chain) was determined in a study of memory CD4+ T cells and cytomegalovirus serostatus. Study-wide background: Donors were healthy Belgian adults, under ten CMV seropositive and 20 to 30 seronegative.

The sort gate was single viable CD3+CD4+CD8-CD45RO+ cells for memory CD4+ T cells. The repertoire was sequenced with immunoSEQ multiplex PCR; TCRdb's copy has only in-frame clones and lacks some. The table lists more than 45,000 clones, roughly three quarters of them singletons, with 1% to 1.2% in the top ten. Germline CDR1 MNHEY, CDR2 SMNVEV (reference sequence). V lost 5 bases to trimming and J lost 3 bases; unmatched junction nucleotides: 6. The CDR3 sequence is 14 residues long. J is TRBJ1-2 and V is TRBV27, with 7 bases matching TRBD1. Sequenced input: memory CD4+ T cells from blood. This TCR was sampled from an adult in good health and CMV-seronegative. The CDR3 DNA is TGTGCCAGCAGTCCAATGGGACAGTACTATGGCTACACCTTC. It specifies CASSPMGQYYGYTF.